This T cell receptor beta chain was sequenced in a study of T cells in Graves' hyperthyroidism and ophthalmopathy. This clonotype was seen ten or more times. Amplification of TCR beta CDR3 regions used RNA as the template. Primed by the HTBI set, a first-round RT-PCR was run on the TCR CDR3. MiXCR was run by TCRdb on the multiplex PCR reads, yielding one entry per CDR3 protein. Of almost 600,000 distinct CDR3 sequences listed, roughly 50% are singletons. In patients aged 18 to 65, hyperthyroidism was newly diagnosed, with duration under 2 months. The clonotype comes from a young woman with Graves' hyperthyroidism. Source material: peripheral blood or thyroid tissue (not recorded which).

The CDR3 DNA follows: TGCGCCAGCAGCCCGGGACAGGGGACCTCTGGAAACACCATATATTTT. Translated, it gives CASSPGQGTSGNTIYF. The rearrangement joins TRBV4-1 to TRBJ1-3, with TRBD1 identical over 10 bases. The CDR3 covers 16 residues. The V and J ends lost 4 bases and 0 bases, in that order; junction bases with no gene match: 3. The V gene's germline CDR1 is MGHRA and CDR2 YSYEKL.